These 20 T cell receptor beta chains originate from one sample sequenced in a study of control samples from healthy donors and cancer patients. Profiling relied on immunoSEQ multiplex PCR, and the TCRdb table lists in-frame clones only, not all of them. The sample includes 160,000 or so clones, 90% to 95% seen only once; the top ten take 14%. Input material: PBMCs. The receptors here all came from a man in his fifties or sixties with colorectal cancer.

The CDR3 nucleotides read TGTGCCTGGGGGGGTGCCCCCTACGAGCAGTACTTC. It yields the protein CAWGGAPYEQYF. The rearrangement links TRBV30 to TRBJ2-7; D tentatively fits TRBD1 or TRBD2 (5 bases each). V dropped 5 bases and J dropped 2 bases, with 10 bases sitting between them. Germline-derived CDR1 and CDR2 are GTSNPN and SVGIG (reference sequence). The CDR3 runs 12 residues.

This sequence joins TRBV29-1 and TRBJ2-5; 12 bases are shared with TRBD1. Trimming removed 8 bases from V and 5 bases from J; junction bases left unmatched: 6. The CDR3 totals 13 residues. In germline, CDR1 is SQVTM, CDR2 ANQGSEA. CDR3 bases: TGCAGCACGGGACAGGGGGCTTTTGAGACCCAGTACTTC. Encoded protein: CSTGQGAFETQYF.

The J gene is TRBJ2-2, the V gene TRBV24-1; D gene uncertain. CDR1 is KGHDR, CDR2 SFDVKD, per germline. There are 14 residues in the CDR3. Trimming removed 4 bases from V and 6 bases from J, with 11 bases in between. This CDR3 reads CATSDWKRSGELFF. Written as DNA, the CDR3 is TGTGCCACCAGTGACTGGAAGAGGTCCGGGGAGCTGTTTTTT.

This clone appeared a single time. The chain employs TRBV2 and TRBJ1-4; D is possibly TRBD1 (6 bases). The V end was cut by 3 bases, the J end by 5 bases, with 10 bases between. This CDR3 has 14 residues. CDR1 is SNHLY, CDR2 FYNNEI, per germline. In DNA form, the CDR3 reads TGTGCCAGCAGTGATCGTACAGGGAATGAAAAACTGTTTTTT. It translates to CASSDRTGNEKLFF. The full variable domain, in which reference TRBV2 and TRBJ1-4 provide the parts outside the CDR3, is EPEVTQTPSHQVTQMGQEVILRCVPISNHLYFYWYRQILGQKVEFLVSFYNNEISEKSEIFDDQFSVERPDGSNFTLKIRSTKLEDSAMYFCASSDRTGNEKLFFGSGTQLSVL.

The chain recombines TRBV15 with TRBJ2-1; a possible D gene is TRBD1 (6 bases). Germline V lookup: CDR1 LNHNV, CDR2 YYDKDF (reference sequence). V lost 5 bases and J lost 12, with 14 bases in between. The CDR3 loop spans 12 amino acids. CDR3 nucleotide sequence: TGTGCCACCAGCCCCATGGGACACCGGCAGTTCTTC. Amino acid sequence: CATSPMGHRQFF.

This clone was detected once. The chain has TRBV28 and TRBJ1-2; 11 bases agree with TRBD1. The germline V gene has CDR1 MDHEN and CDR2 SYDVKM. The CDR3 runs 15 residues. V lost 8 bases, J lost 8 bases, and 13 bases stayed unmatched. The CDR3 DNA is TGTGCCAGCCGGCCCCCAAGGACAGGGGGCTTCGGCTACACCTTC. Amino acid sequence: CASRPPRTGGFGYTF.

The count of this clone is one. The genes are TRBV6-5 and TRBJ1-6; 7 nucleotides agree with TRBD1. This CDR3 has 14 residues. Trimming at V came to 4 bases and at J to 6 bases, leaving 3 bases not matched to a gene. The V gene's germline CDR1 is MNHEY and CDR2 SVGAGI. The CDR3 coding sequence is TGTGCCAGCAGTTCCGACAGGGCTAATTCACCCCTCCACTTT. Its protein is CASSSDRANSPLHF.

V and J are TRBV12-5 and TRBJ2-5; 12 nucleotides agree with TRBD1. Germline CDR1 LGHNT, CDR2 FRNRAP. The V segment lost 6 bases and the J segment 5 bases; nucleotides outside the gene matches: 10. This CDR3 is built from 16 residues. This chain's CDR3 is CASGPGTGGFMETQYF. CDR3 DNA sequence: TGTGCTAGTGGACCCGGGACAGGGGGCTTCATGGAGACCCAGTACTTC. The variable domain in full, completed from reference TRBV12-5 and TRBJ2-5, reads DARVTQTPRHKVTEMGQEVTMRCQPILGHNTVFWYRQTMMQGLELLAYFRNRAPLDDSGMPKDRFSAEMPDATLATLKIQPSEPRDSAVYFCASGPGTGGFMETQYFGPGTRLLVL.

This clone came up a few times. The chain couples TRBV3-1 (or the pseudogene TRBV3-2) to TRBJ2-3; D uncertain. V lost 1 base to trimming and J lost 2 bases, with 19 bases between them. In germline, CDR1 is LGHDT, CDR2 YNNKEL (reference sequence). This CDR3 has 18 residues. The CDR3 coding sequence is TGTGCCAGCAGCCAAGGGCAAGGTAGCCGCCCTTACACAGATACGCAGTATTTT. Translated, it gives CASSQGQGSRPYTDTQYF.

The chain carries TRBV4-1 and TRBJ2-3, with TRBD2 matching over 10 bases. CDR1 MGHRA and CDR2 YSYEKL come from the germline V gene. The CDR3 has 18 residues. V lost 1 base to trimming and J lost 0 bases; unmatched junction nucleotides: 7. The CDR3 DNA reads as TGCGCCAGCAGCCAAGGGACTAGCGGCTTCTCTAGCACAGATACGCAGTATTTT. Protein product: CASSQGTSGFSSTDTQYF.

The chain links TRBV7-2 to TRBJ1-2, with D unresolved. The germline CDR1 and CDR2 sequences are SGHTA and FQGNSA. The CDR3 extends over 12 amino acids. V lost 2 bases to trimming and J lost 6 bases, with 7 bases between them. The CDR3 nucleotides read TGTGCCAGCAGCTTATACGGGAATGGCTACACCTTC. It yields the protein CASSLYGNGYTF.

The chain has TRBV19 and TRBJ2-1, with 11 positions matching TRBD1. After removal of 6 bases from V and 0 bases from J, the junction contained 4 bases not matched to a gene. From germline, CDR1 is LNHDA and CDR2 SQIVND (reference sequence). CDR3 size: 16 residues. CDR3 bases: TGTGCCAGTAGCCCGGGACAGGGGGTCTCCTACAATGAGCAGTTCTTC. Translation gives CASSPGQGVSYNEQFF.

This clone was seen only once. The rearrangement links TRBV7-6 to TRBJ1-4, with D unclear. Trimming left V 3 bases short and J 8 bases short, with 10 bases between. Germline V gives CDR1 SGHVS, CDR2 FNYEAQ. This CDR3 spans 13 amino acids. The CDR3 loop is CASSLGLMEKLFF. The CDR3 DNA reads TGTGCCAGCAGCTTGGGCCTTATGGAAAAACTGTTTTTT.

The chain carries TRBV9 and TRBJ2-3; 9 nucleotides match TRBD2. V lost 5 bases to trimming and J lost 4 bases; unmatched junction nucleotides: 5. The CDR3 has 14 residues. Germline loops: CDR1 SGDLS, CDR2 YYNGEE. The CDR3 DNA reads TGTGCCAGCAGTCCTAGCGGGGTCCCAGATACGCAGTATTTT. It yields the protein CASSPSGVPDTQYF.

This chain links TRBV5-4 with TRBJ1-2, with D tentatively TRBD1 (5 bases). Germline CDR1 SGHNT, CDR2 YYREEE (reference sequence). This CDR3 is 12 amino acids long. V lost 10 bases and J lost 5, with 15 bases in between. CDR3 amino acids: CAAHDSLYGYTF. The CDR3 DNA follows: TGTGCCGCCCACGACAGTCTATATGGCTACACCTTC.

The chain carries TRBV24-1 and TRBJ2-2, with D possibly being TRBD1 (6 bases). Germline values: CDR1 KGHDR, CDR2 SFDVKD. Trimming took off 12 bases at V and 4 bases at J, with 23 bases between the two ends. CDR3 length: 16 amino acids. CDR3 protein: CAVGLLPGQRTGELFF. Written as DNA, the CDR3 is TGTGCCGTGGGCCTTCTTCCGGGACAACGCACCGGGGAGCTGTTTTTT.

This clone was counted a single time. V and J are TRBV5-8 and TRBJ1-6; TRBD1 agrees at 8 bases. V lost 1 base, J lost 7 bases, and 7 bases stayed unmatched. Germline CDR1 and CDR2: SGHTS and YDEGEE. This CDR3 is built from 16 residues. In DNA, the CDR3 is TGTGCCAGCAGCTTGCTCAGGGGGCAAGGGAATTCACCCCTCCACTTT. Protein product: CASSLLRGQGNSPLHF.

The chain joins TRBV9 to TRBJ2-3, with TRBD2 matching 7 bases. CDR1 is SGDLS and CDR2 is YYNGEE in the germline V gene. The CDR3 loop spans 16 amino acids. Trimming at V came to 0 bases and at J to 0 bases, leaving 4 bases not matched to a gene. Here the CDR3 DNA reads TGTGCCAGCAGCGTAGAGATGGGGGGGAGCACAGATACGCAGTATTTT. Its translation is CASSVEMGGSTDTQYF.

The rearrangement uses TRBV6-6 and TRBJ2-7; D perhaps matches TRBD2 (6 bases). Germline-derived CDR1 and CDR2 are MNHNY and SVGAGI (reference sequence). The CDR3 runs 13 residues. Trimming pared 8 bases from V and 5 bases from J, leaving 16 bases between. Written as DNA, the CDR3 is TGTGCCAGCCGGGGTGGCGGGACGAACGAGCAGTACTTC. Protein sequence: CASRGGGTNEQYF.

The chain carries TRBV5-1 and TRBJ1-2, with D uncertain. Germline V lookup: CDR1 SGHRS, CDR2 YFSETQ. Trimming stripped 0 bases from V and 2 bases from J, with 8 bases between. This CDR3 has 14 residues. The CDR3 DNA follows: TGCGCCAGCAGCTTGGGTCAGGCGAACTATGGCTACACCTTC. Its translation is CASSLGQANYGYTF.